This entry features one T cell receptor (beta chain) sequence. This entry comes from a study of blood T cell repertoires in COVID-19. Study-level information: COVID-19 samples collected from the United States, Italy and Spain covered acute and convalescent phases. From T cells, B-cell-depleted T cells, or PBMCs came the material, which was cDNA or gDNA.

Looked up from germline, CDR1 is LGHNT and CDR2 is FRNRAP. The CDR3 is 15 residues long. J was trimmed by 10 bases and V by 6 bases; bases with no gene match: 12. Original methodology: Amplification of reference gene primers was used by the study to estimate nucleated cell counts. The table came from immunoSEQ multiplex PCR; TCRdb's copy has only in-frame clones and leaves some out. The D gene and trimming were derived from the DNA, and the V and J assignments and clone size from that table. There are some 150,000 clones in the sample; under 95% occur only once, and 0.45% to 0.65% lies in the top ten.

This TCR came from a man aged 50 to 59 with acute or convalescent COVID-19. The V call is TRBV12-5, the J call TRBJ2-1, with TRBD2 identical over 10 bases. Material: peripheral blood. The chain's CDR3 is CASGSSGRAGEEQFF. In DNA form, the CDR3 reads TGTGCTAGTGGCTCCAGCGGGAGGGCCGGGGAAGAGCAGTTCTTC.